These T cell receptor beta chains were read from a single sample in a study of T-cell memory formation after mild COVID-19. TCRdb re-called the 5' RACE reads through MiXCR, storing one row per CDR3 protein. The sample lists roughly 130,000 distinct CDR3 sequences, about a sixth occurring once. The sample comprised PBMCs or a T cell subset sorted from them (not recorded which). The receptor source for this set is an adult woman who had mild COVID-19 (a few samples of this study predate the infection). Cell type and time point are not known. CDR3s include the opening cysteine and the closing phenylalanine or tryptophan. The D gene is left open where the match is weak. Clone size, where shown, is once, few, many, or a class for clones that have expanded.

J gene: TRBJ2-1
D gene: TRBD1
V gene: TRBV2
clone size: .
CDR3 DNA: TGTGCCAGCTTGCCCTGGGGACAGGGCGTCTATGAGCAGTTCTTC
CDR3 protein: CASLPWGQGVYEQFF

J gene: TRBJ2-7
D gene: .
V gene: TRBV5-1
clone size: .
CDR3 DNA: TGCGCCAGCAGCTTTACTTCGGACAGTGCTTCCTACGAGCAGTACTTC
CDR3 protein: CASSFTSDSASYEQYF

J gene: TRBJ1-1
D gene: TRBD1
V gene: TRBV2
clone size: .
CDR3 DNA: TGTGCCAGCAGTGAGGAGGGGGCCGCCACTGAAGCTTTCTTT
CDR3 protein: CASSEEGAATEAFF

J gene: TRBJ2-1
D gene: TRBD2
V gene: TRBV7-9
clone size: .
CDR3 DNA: TGTGCCAGCAGCTTTCTCGGGGGGGCCAACAATGAGCAGTTCTTC
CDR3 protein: CASSFLGGANNEQFF

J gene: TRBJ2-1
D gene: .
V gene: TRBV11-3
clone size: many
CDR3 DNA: TGTGCCAGCAACTCCCCGGACCTGGTGAACAATGAGCAGTTCTTC
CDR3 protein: CASNSPDLVNNEQFF

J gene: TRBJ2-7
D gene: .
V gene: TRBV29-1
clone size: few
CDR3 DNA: TGCAGCGTTGTAGTCCATCCGGCTGAGGGGGGACACGAGCAGTACTTC
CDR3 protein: CSVVVHPAEGGHEQYF

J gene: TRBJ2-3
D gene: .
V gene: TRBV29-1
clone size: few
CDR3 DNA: TGCAGCGTCGGCACAGATACGCAGTATTTT
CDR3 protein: CSVGTDTQYF

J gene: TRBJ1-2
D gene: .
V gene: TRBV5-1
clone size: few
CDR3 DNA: TGCGCCAGCAGCTTGGAGGACAGAGTATCAGACTATGGCTACACCTTC
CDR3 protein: CASSLEDRVSDYGYTF

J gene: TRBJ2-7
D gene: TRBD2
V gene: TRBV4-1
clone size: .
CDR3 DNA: TGCGCCAGCAGCCAAGCGACTAGCGGGAGAATCGAGCAGTACTTC
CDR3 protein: CASSQATSGRIEQYF

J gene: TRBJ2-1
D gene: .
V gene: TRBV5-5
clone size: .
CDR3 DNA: TGTGCCAGCAGCTTGGTGGGAACTCTGCCCTACAATGAGCAGTTCTTC
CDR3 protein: CASSLVGTLPYNEQFF

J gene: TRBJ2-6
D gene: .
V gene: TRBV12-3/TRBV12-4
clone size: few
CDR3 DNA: TGTGCCAGCAGTTTGAGGGGGGCTTCTGGGGCCAACGTCCTGACTTTC
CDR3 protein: CASSLRGASGANVLTF

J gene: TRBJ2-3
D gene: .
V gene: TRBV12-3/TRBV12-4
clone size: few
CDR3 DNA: TGTGCCAGCAGCTACGCCGGGACAACCACAGATACGCAGTATTTT
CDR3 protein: CASSYAGTTTDTQYF

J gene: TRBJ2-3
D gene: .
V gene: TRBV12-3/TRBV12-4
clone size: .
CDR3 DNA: TGTGCCAGCAGTTTAAGCCCAGGGATAACCACAGATACGCAGTATTTT
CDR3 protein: CASSLSPGITTDTQYF

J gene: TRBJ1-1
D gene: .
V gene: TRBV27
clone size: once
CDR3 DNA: TGTGCCAGCAGTTTATTTGGGAAACAAGGGGTTGCTTTCTTT
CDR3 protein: CASSLFGKQGVAFF

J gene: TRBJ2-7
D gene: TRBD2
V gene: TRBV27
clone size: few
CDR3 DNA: TGTGCCAGCAGTTACAGCGGGGGGGACTACGAGCAGTACTTC
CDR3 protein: CASSYSGGDYEQYF

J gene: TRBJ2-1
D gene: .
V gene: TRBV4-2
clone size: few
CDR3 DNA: TGTGCCAGCAGCCAAGTAGGTCGCATCGGACGGACCTACAATGAGCAGTTCTTC
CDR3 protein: CASSQVGRIGRTYNEQFF

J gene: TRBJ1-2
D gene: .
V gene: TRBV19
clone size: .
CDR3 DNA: TGTGCCATCTCAGGACAGCCTAACTATGGCTACACCTTC
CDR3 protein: CAISGQPNYGYTF

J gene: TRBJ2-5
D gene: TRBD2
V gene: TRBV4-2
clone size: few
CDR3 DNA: TGTGCCAGCAGCCAAGGCCCGACTAGCGGGGAAGAGACCCAGTACTTC
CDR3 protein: CASSQGPTSGEETQYF

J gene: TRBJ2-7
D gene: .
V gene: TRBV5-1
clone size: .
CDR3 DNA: TGCGCCAGCAGCTTGACCGAAATCCCCAAGTCCTACGAGCAGTACTTC
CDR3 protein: CASSLTEIPKSYEQYF

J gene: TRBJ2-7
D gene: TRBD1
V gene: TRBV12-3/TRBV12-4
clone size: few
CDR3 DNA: TGTGCCAGCAGTTTGAGACTCCAAGGGGGCCTGGGGCAGTACTTC
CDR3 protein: CASSLRLQGGLGQYF

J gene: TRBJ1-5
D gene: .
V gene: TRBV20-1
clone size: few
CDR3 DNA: TGCAGTGCTACAGACGGCAGAGAAAATCAGCCCCAGCATTTT
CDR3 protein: CSATDGRENQPQHF

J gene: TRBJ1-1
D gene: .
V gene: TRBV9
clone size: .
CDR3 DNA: TGTGCCAGCAGCGTCCGCCCCGGGGCCGGCACTGAAGTTTTCTTT
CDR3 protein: CASSVRPGAGTEVFF

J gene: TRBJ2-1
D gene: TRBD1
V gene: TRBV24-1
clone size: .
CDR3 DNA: TGTGCCACCGCCGGGACAGGGTCCATCTATTACAATGAGCAGTTCTTC
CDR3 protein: CATAGTGSIYYNEQFF

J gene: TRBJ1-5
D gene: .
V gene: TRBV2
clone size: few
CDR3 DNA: TGTGCCAGCCGCTTTGGGGGGCCCCAGCATTTT
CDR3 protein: CASRFGGPQHF

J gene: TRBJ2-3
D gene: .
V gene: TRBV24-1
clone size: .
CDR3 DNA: TGTGCCACCAGTGATTCGAGTGGGGATACGCAGTATTTT
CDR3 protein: CATSDSSGDTQYF

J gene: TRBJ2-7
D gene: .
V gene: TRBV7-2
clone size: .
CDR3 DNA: TGTGCCAGCAGCTTAGCAACAGGGGGAGGGCGATACGAGCAGTACTTC
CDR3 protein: CASSLATGGGRYEQYF

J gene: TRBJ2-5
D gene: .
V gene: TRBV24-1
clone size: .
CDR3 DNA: TGTGCCACCAAGGACAACTACGCACGGGGGGAGACCCAGTACTTC
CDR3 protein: CATKDNYARGETQYF

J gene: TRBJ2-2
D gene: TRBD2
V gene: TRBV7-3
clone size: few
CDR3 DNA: TGTGCCAGCAGCAAGGGACTAGCGGTAAACACCGGGGAGCTGTTTTTT
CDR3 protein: CASSKGLAVNTGELFF

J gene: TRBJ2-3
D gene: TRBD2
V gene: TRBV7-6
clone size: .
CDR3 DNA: TGTGCCAGCAGCCCCGAACTCACTAGCGGGTTAAGAGATACGCAGTATTTT
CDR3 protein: CASSPELTSGLRDTQYF

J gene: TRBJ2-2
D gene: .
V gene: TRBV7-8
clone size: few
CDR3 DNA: TGTGCCAGCAGCTTAGCCCAGGGGTGGGGCGGGGAGCTGTTTTTT
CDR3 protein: CASSLAQGWGGELFF

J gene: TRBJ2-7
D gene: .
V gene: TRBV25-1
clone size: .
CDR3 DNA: TGTGCCAGCAGCCGTGCGGTGCCGGGGGAGCAGTACTTC
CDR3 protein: CASSRAVPGEQYF

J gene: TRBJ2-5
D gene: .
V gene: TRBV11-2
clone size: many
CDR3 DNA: TGTGCCAGCAGCCCCCCCCTGCGGCCGGCGTACCAAGAGACCCAGTACTTC
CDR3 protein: CASSPPLRPAYQETQYF

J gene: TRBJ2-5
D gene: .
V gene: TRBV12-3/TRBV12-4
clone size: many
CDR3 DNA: TGTGCCAGCAGTTTCGGGGTCCGTGGGACCCAGTACTTC
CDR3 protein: CASSFGVRGTQYF

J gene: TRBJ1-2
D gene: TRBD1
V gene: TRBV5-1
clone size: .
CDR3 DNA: TGCGCCAGCAGGGGCGAGGACAGGCGAAGCTATGGCTACACCTTC
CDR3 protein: CASRGEDRRSYGYTF

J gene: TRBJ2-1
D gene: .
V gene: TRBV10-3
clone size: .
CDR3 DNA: TGTGCCATCTCAGGGGACTCCTACAATGAGCAGTTCTTC
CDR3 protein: CAISGDSYNEQFF

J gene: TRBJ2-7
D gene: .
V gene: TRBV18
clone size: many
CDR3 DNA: TGTGCCAGCTCACCCCGTGGATACGAGCAGTACTTC
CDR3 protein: CASSPRGYEQYF

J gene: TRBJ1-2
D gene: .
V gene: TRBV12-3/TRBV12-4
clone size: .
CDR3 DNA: TGTGCCAGCAGTTTTCCTGGCAGGGCGGGCTATGGCTACACCTTC
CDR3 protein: CASSFPGRAGYGYTF

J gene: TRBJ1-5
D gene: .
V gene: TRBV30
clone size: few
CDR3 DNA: TGTGCCTGGAGTGTTTCCCATAGCAATCAGCCCCAGCATTTT
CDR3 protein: CAWSVSHSNQPQHF

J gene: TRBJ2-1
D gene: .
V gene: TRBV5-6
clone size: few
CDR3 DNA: TGTGCCAGCAGCTTAATCGGTCCCACACACGATGAGCAGTTCTTC
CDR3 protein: CASSLIGPTHDEQFF

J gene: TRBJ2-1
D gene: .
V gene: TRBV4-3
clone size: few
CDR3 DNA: TGCGCCAGCAGCCAGGGACAGGGACTAGACAATGAGCAGTTCTTC
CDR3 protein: CASSQGQGLDNEQFF

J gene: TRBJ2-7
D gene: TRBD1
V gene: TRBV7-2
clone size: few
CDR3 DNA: TGTGCCAGCAGCTTAGCGGTAGGACAGGCCTACTACGAGCAGTACTTC
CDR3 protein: CASSLAVGQAYYEQYF

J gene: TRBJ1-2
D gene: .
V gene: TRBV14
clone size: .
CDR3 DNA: TGTGCCAGCAGCCAAGGAATGGGTGGCTACACCTTC
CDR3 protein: CASSQGMGGYTF

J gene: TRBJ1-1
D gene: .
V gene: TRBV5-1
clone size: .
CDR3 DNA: TGCGCCAGCAGCTTGACGGTTTCGATCACTGAAGCTTTCTTT
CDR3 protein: CASSLTVSITEAFF

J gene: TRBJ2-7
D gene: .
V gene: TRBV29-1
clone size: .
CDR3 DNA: TGCAGCGTTGATATGGGGGGCCACGAGCAGTACTTC
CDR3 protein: CSVDMGGHEQYF

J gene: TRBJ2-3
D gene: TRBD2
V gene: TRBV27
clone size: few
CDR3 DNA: TGTGCCAGCAGAATAGGGGGACTAGTCACAGATACGCAGTATTTT
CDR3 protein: CASRIGGLVTDTQYF

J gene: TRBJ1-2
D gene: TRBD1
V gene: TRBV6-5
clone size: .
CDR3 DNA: TGTGCCAGCAGGATGGGACAGGCCCCCTATGGCTACACCTTC
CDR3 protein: CASRMGQAPYGYTF

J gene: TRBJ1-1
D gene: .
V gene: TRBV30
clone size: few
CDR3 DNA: TGTGCCTGGGAACGAGGGACAGAAGCTTTCTTT
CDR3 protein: CAWERGTEAFF

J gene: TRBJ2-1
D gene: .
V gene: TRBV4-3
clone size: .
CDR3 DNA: TGCGCCAGCAGCCTCGGAAGGGGATCCCTCCACAATGAGCAGTTCTTC
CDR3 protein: CASSLGRGSLHNEQFF

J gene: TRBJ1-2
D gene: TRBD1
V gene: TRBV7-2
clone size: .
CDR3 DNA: TGTGCCAGCAGCACCCTTGGGACAGGGGGTTTCAGCTATGGCTACACCTTC
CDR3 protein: CASSTLGTGGFSYGYTF

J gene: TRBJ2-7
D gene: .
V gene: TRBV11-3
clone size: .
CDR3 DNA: TGTGCCAGCAGCCCCTCAGGCCTCGGGGCGGCGTACGAGCAGTACTTC
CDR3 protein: CASSPSGLGAAYEQYF

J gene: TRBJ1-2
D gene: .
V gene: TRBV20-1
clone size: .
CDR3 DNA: TGCAGTGCCCCCGGACAAAACTATGGCTACACCTTC
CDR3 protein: CSAPGQNYGYTF

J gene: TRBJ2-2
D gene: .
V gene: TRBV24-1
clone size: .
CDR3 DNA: TGTGCCACCAGTGATTTGTACACCGGGGAGCTGTTTTTT
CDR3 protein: CATSDLYTGELFF

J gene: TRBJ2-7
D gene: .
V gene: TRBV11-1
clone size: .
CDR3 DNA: TGTGCCAGCAGCCAAGGGGGTAGAGGAGAGCAGTACTTC
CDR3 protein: CASSQGGRGEQYF